This TCR beta chain is drawn from a study of tumor-infiltrating lymphocytes in oesophageal squamous cell carcinoma. This clonotype is large (0.1 to 1%) in the sample. Germline loops: CDR1 SEHNR, CDR2 FQNEAQ (reference sequence). V shed 5 bases, J shed 6 bases, and the junction held 7 bases outside the gene matches. CDR3 length equals 14 residues. TCRdb fed the PCR reads into MiXCR, producing one record per CDR3 protein. The data show several thousand distinct CDR3 sequences, around 15% seen once. The V and J genes are TRBV7-9 and TRBJ2-3; TRBD1 agrees at 8 bases. The sequenced sample consisted of esophageal tumor tissue. This receptor was taken from a male donor with esophageal squamous cell carcinoma. Here the CDR3 reads CASSTGQGMDTQYF. The CDR3 nucleotides read TGTGCCAGCAGCACAGGACAGGGTATGGATACGCAGTATTTT.